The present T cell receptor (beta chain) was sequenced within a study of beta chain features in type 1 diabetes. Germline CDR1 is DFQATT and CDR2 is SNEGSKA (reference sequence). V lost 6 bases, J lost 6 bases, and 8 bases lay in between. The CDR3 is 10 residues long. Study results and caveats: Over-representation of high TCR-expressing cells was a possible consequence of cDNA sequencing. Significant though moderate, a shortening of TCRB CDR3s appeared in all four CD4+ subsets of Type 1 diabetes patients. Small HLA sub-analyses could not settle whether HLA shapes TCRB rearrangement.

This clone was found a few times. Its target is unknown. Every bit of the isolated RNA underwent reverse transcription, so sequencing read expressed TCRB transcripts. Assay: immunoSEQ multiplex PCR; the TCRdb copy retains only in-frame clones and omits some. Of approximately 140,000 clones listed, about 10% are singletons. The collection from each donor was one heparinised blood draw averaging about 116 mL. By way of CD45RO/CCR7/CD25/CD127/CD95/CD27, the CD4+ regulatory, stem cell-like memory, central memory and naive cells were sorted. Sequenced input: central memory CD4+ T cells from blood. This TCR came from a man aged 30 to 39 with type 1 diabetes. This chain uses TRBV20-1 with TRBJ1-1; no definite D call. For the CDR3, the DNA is TGCAGTGCCTGGAGGGCTGAAGCTTTCTTT. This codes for CSAWRAEAFF.